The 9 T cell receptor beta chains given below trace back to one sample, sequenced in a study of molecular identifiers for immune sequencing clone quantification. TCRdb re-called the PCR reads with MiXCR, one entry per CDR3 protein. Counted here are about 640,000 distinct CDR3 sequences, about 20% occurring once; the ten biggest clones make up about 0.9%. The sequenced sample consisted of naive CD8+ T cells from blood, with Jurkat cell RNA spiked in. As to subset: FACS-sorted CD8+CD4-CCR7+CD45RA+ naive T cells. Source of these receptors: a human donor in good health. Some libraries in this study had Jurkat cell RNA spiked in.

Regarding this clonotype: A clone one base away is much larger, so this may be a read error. The CDR3 DNA reads TGTGCCAGCAGCCCCGGCCTCGACGGCCCTTCCTACGAGCAGTACTTC. This sequence encodes CASSPGLDGPSYEQYF. V and J are TRBV7-9 and TRBJ2-7, with unresolved D. V lost 5 bases, J lost 1 base, and 18 bases lay in between. CDR3 length equals 16 residues. Germline values: CDR1 SEHNR, CDR2 FQNEAQ (reference sequence).

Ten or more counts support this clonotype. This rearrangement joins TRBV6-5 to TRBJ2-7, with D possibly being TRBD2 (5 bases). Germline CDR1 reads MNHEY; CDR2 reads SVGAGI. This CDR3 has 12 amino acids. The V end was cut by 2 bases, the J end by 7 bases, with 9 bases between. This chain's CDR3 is CASSYPRGEQYF. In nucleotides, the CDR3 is TGTGCCAGCAGTTACCCAAGAGGGGAGCAGTACTTC.

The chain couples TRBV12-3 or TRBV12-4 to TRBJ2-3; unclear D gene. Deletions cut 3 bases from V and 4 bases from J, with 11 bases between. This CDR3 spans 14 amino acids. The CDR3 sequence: CASSLNWSSDTQYF. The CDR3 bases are TGTGCCAGCAGTTTGAATTGGAGTTCAGATACGCAGTATTTT.

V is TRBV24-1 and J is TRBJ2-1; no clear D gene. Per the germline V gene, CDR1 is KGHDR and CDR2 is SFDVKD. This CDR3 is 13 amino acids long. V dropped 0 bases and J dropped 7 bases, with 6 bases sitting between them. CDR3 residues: CATSDLLRNEQFF. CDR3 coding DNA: TGTGCCACCAGTGATTTGCTCCGGAATGAGCAGTTCTTC.

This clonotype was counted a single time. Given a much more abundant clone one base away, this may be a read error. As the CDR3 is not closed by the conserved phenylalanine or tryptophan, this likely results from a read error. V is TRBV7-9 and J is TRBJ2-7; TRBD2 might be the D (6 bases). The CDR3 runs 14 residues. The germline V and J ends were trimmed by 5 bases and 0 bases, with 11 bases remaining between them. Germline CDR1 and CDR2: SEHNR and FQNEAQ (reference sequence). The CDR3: CASSPSANSYEQYL. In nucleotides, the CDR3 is TGTGCCAGCAGCCCTAGCGCGAACTCCTACGAGCAGTACCTC.

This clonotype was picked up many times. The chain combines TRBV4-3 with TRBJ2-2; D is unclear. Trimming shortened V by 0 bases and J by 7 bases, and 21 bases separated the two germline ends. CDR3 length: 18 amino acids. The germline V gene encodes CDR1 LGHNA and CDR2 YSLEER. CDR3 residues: CASSQDQVLGNAIGELFF. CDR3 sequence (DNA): TGCGCCAGCAGCCAAGATCAGGTCCTGGGAAATGCGATCGGGGAGCTGTTTTTT.

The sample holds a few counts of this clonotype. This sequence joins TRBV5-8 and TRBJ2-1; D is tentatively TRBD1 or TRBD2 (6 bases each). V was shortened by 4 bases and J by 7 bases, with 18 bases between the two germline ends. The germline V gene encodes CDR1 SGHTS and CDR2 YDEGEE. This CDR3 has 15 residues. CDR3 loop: CASSHLGGGLNEQFF. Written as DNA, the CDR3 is TGTGCCAGCAGCCACCTAGGTGGGGGGCTTAATGAGCAGTTCTTC.

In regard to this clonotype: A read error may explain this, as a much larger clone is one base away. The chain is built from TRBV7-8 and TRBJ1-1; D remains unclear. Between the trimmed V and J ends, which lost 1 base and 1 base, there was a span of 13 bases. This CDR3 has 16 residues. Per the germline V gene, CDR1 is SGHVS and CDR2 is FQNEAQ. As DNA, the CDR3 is TGTGCCAGCAGCTTAGTCCTGAGCAAAACGAACACTGAAGCTTTCTTT. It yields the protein CASSLVLSKTNTEAFF.

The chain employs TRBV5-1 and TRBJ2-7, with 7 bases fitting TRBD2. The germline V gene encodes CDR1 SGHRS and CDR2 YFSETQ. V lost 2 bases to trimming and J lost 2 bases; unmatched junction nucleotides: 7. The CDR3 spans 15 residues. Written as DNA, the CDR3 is TGCGCCAGCAGCTTCCTGGGACTAACGGCCTACGAGCAGTACTTC. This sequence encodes CASSFLGLTAYEQYF.